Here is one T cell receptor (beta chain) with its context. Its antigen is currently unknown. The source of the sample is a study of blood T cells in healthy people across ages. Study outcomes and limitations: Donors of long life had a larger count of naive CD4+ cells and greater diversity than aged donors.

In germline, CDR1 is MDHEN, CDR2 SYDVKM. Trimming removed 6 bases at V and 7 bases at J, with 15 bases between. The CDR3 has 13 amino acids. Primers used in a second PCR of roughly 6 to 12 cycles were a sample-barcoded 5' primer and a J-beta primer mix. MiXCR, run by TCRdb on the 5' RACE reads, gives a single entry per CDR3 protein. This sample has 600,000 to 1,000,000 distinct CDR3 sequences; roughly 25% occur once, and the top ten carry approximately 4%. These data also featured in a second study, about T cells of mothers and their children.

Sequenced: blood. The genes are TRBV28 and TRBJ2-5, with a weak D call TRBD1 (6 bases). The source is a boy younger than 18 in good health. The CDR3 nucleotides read TGTGCCAGCAGGACAACAGGGCGGAGGACCCAGTACTTC. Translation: CASRTTGRRTQYF.